This T cell receptor beta chain comes out of a study of blood T cell repertoires in COVID-19. The CDR3 has 17 amino acids. V was pared by 5 bases and J by 0 bases, with 11 bases of the junction left unmatched. Germline CDR1 and CDR2: MNHEY and SMNVEV (reference sequence). Profiled with immunoSEQ multiplex PCR; TCRdb holds only in-frame clones, not every one. The sample holds a few hundred thousand clones, around nine tenths seen once. The chain combines TRBV27 with TRBJ2-7, with TRBD1 identical over 9 bases. The sequence was collected from a man aged 50-60 years with COVID-19, enrolled during active disease. Sequencing was carried out using peripheral blood. The CDR3 DNA follows: TGTGCCAGCAGTCCAGAAATCGGGACAGGGAGCTCCTACGAGCAGTACTTC. This translates into CASSPEIGTGSSYEQYF.